This TCR beta chain came from a study of naive and memory T cell subsets. The CDR3 is 14 residues long. Germline V gene data show CDR1 as KGHDR and CDR2 as SFDVKD. The V and J ends lost 9 bases and 7 bases respectively, with 18 bases between them. The study, taken as a whole, reports: Expression changes during T cell differentiation may affect RNA-based TCR counts. Especially in CD8 cells, naive repertoires contained a few larger clonotypes, possibly CD45RA-re-expressing memory cells. Diversity fell and Gini index rose from naive through CM, EM, EMRA.

This clonotype was counted at least ten times. Its antigen is not identified. Two oligonucleotides, mixed equimolar, formed the beta constant-region primer covering TRBC1 and TRBC2. Four rounds of PCR amplified the ligated cDNA using nested alpha and beta constant-region primers plus SP2. Each CDR3 protein gets one entry after TCRdb re-called the UMI-ligation and nested PCR reads with MiXCR. The table has 99,000 or so distinct CDR3 sequences, about 14% seen once. The TCR comes from a human donor in good health. This chain connects TRBV24-1 to TRBJ1-5; a weak D match, TRBD1 (6 bases). Sequenced material: naive CD8+ T cells from blood. CDR3 sequence: CATSEGDWGQPQHF. The CDR3 coding sequence is TGTGCCACCTCTGAGGGGGATTGGGGACAGCCCCAGCATTTT.